The 25 T cell receptor beta chains in this list originate from one sample, sequenced in a study of shared clonotypes between healthy human individuals. Here immunoSEQ multiplex PCR was the method, and the copy in TCRdb shows in-frame clones only, minus some. The sample shows about 2.4 million clones, 93% of them seen only once. The specimen sequenced was naive CD4+ T cells from PBMCs. This sample's subset: CD45RA+ positively selected. The receptors shown here come from a man between 18 and 29 years old in good health. Some clones in this sample may be carry-over from other donors' samples.

The chain has TRBV5-1 and TRBJ2-5; D remains ambiguous. The CDR3 spans 13 residues. Trimming cost V 3 bases and J 4 bases, with 10 bases left between them. Germline V lookup: CDR1 SGHRS, CDR2 YFSETQ. CDR3 sequence (DNA): TGCGCCAGCAGCTCTGGGATTACAGAGACCCAGTACTTC. This encodes CASSSGITETQYF.

V is TRBV7-2 and J is TRBJ2-7; 10 bases match TRBD1. V lost 2 bases, J lost 5 bases, and 6 bases stayed unmatched. The CDR3 is 15 amino acids. Germline lookup yields CDR1 SGHTA and CDR2 FQGNSA. CDR3 amino acids: CASSLLGTGADEQYF. The CDR3, as DNA: TGTGCCAGCAGCTTATTGGGGACAGGGGCGGACGAGCAGTACTTC.

The chain is built from TRBV2 and TRBJ2-2; 10 positions match TRBD2. V was pared by 7 bases and J by 5 bases, with 7 bases of the junction left unmatched. The germline V gene encodes CDR1 SNHLY and CDR2 FYNNEI. This CDR3 region has 15 residues. The CDR3 nucleotides read TGTGCCAGCAAGATAACTAGCGGGATAACCGGGGAGCTGTTTTTT. Encoded protein: CASKITSGITGELFF.

In the case of this clone: This specimen includes other DNA sequences encoding the same CDR3. The chain links TRBV6-1 to TRBJ1-5; D not certain. Germline V CDR1 and CDR2: MNHNS, SASEGT. CDR3 length: 13 amino acids. V shed 0 bases and J shed 3 bases, with 3 bases lying between them. CDR3 residues: CASSEAVNQPQHF. The CDR3 nucleotides read TGTGCCAGCAGTGAAGCCGTCAATCAGCCCCAGCATTTT.

The chain combines TRBV18 with TRBJ1-1; unclear D gene. Trimming left V 5 bases short and J 0 bases short, with 4 bases between. CDR1 and CDR2 (germline): KGHSH, LQKENI. The CDR3 is 12 residues long. CDR3 nucleotide sequence: TGTGCCAGCTCAACATTGAACACTGAAGCTTTCTTT. Amino acid sequence: CASSTLNTEAFF.

This clone was counted a single time. Other DNA sequences in this sample translate to the same CDR3. V gene TRBV11-3 combines with J gene TRBJ2-1; no clear D. Germline V gene data show CDR1 as SGHNT and CDR2 as YENEEA. The ends were cut back, 0 bases at V and 4 bases at J, with 7 bases in the middle. There are 14 residues in the CDR3. The CDR3 coding sequence is TGTGCCAGCAGCTTAGACAGAGCTTACAATGAGCAGTTCTTC. Its translation: CASSLDRAYNEQFF.

This sequence joins TRBV7-3 and TRBJ2-7; 8 bases agree with TRBD2. This CDR3 contains 16 residues. The V gene end was trimmed by 7 bases and the J gene end by 2 bases; junction bases not matched to a gene: 13. Germline V CDR1 and CDR2: SGHTA, FQGTGA. The CDR3 sequence: CASTPGGREDPYEQYF. For the CDR3, the DNA is TGTGCCAGCACCCCGGGGGGGCGGGAGGATCCCTACGAGCAGTACTTC.

This chain uses TRBV5-4 with TRBJ2-7, with 10 bases fitting TRBD2. CDR1 SGHNT and CDR2 YYREEE come from the germline V gene (reference sequence). With V trimmed by 4 bases and J by 1 base, 8 bases remained unmatched. The CDR3 loop spans 16 amino acids. The CDR3 bases are TGTGCCAGCAGCCGAACAATAGCGGGAGGATCCTACGAGCAGTACTTC. It yields the protein CASSRTIAGGSYEQYF.

This clone appeared a few times. This sequence joins TRBV7-2 and TRBJ1-1; no reliable D call. Germline V lookup: CDR1 SGHTA, CDR2 FQGNSA. This CDR3 has 12 residues. The V end lost 4 bases, the J end lost 9 bases, and 12 bases lay between the germline ends. The CDR3 region is CASSSGHRQAFF. In DNA, the CDR3 is TGTGCCAGCAGCTCGGGCCACCGGCAAGCTTTCTTT.

V is TRBV6-5 and J is TRBJ2-7, with D possibly matching TRBD2 (5 bases). Germline assignment: CDR1 MNHEY and CDR2 SVGAGI. V lost 7 bases and J 0 bases, leaving 13 bases between the germline ends. The CDR3 covers 14 residues. The CDR3 loop is CASTQFGSSYEQYF. CDR3 coding DNA: TGTGCCAGCACCCAGTTTGGGAGCTCCTACGAGCAGTACTTC.

V is TRBV11-2 and J is TRBJ2-7, with D hard to call. Germline V gene data show CDR1 as SGHAT and CDR2 as FQNNGV. V was pared by 4 bases and J by 4 bases, with 8 bases between. The CDR3 extends over 12 amino acids. The CDR3 DNA follows: TGTGCCAGCAGCTGGGGATTTTACGAGCAGTACTTC. It yields the protein CASSWGFYEQYF.

The chain has TRBV10-3 and TRBJ1-4, with D perhaps TRBD1 (6 bases). The CDR3 spans 13 residues. CDR1 is ENHRY, CDR2 SYGVKD, per germline. Trimming removed 2 bases at V and 6 bases at J, with 7 bases between. The CDR3 sequence is CAISENRDEKLFF. Written as DNA, the CDR3 is TGTGCCATCAGTGAGAACAGGGATGAAAAACTGTTTTTT.

Details on this clone: This sample includes further DNA sequences coding for the same CDR3. The rearrangement links TRBV4-2 to TRBJ2-2; D is unclear. The germline V gene encodes CDR1 LGHNA and CDR2 YNFKEQ. V was shortened by 1 base and J by 0 bases, with 3 bases between the two germline ends. The CDR3 is made up of 14 amino acids. The CDR3 region is CASSQGANTGELFF. The CDR3 DNA is TGTGCCAGCAGCCAAGGGGCGAACACCGGGGAGCTGTTTTTT.

The chain employs TRBV10-3 and TRBJ1-2; unclear D gene. V lost 8 bases and J lost 0, with 10 bases in between. This CDR3 is built from 13 residues. Germline CDR1 reads ENHRY; CDR2 reads SYGVKD. For the CDR3, the DNA is TGTGCCATCGGGTTGGGGTCTAACTATGGCTACACCTTC. The encoded protein is CAIGLGSNYGYTF.

V is TRBV5-4 and J is TRBJ2-2; D unclear. The CDR3 has 14 residues. The germline CDR1 and CDR2 sequences are SGHNT and YYREEE (reference sequence). Trimming pared 0 bases from V and 5 bases from J, leaving 8 bases between. The chain's CDR3 is CASSLAIGTGELFF. The CDR3 DNA sequence: TGTGCCAGCAGCTTGGCCATTGGGACCGGGGAGCTGTTTTTT. Full variable domain (remainder filled in from reference TRBV5-4 and TRBJ2-2): ETGVTQSPTHLIKTRGQQVTLRCSSQSGHNTVSWYQQALGQGPQFIFQYYREEENGRGNFPPRFSGLQFPNYSSELNVNALELDDSALYLCASSLAIGTGELFFGEGSRLTVL.

The V call is TRBV19, the J call TRBJ2-2, with D perhaps assigned TRBD1 or TRBD2 (5 bases each). V was trimmed by 5 bases and J by 3 bases, leaving 10 bases between them. Per the germline V gene, CDR1 is LNHDA and CDR2 is SQIVND (reference sequence). The CDR3 covers 14 residues. This chain's CDR3 is CASSPGRYTGELFF. Here the CDR3 DNA reads TGTGCCAGTAGTCCGGGACGGTACACCGGGGAGCTGTTTTTT.

This chain joins TRBV6-1 and TRBJ1-2; the D is unclear. This CDR3 has 12 amino acids. Germline loops: CDR1 MNHNS, CDR2 SASEGT. The V end lost 4 bases, the J end lost 1 base, and 4 bases lay between the germline ends. CDR3: CASSGFNYGYTF. In DNA, the CDR3 is TGTGCCAGCAGTGGGTTTAACTATGGCTACACCTTC.

A note on this clone: This CDR3 is also generated by other DNA sequences in the sample. This chain links TRBV5-1 with TRBJ2-3, with 9 bases fitting TRBD2. J gave up 3 bases and V 5 bases, and 7 bases lay outside the gene matches. The CDR3 has 15 residues. Germline lookup yields CDR1 SGHRS and CDR2 YFSETQ. This CDR3 is CASSPGLAVTDTQYF. CDR3 sequence (DNA): TGCGCCAGCAGTCCGGGACTAGCAGTTACAGATACGCAGTATTTT.

The J gene is TRBJ1-3, the V gene TRBV13; D possibly corresponds to TRBD1 (6 bases). The CDR3 is made up of 15 amino acids. Per germline, CDR1 PRHDT and CDR2 FYEKMQ (reference sequence). V was trimmed by 4 bases and J by 4 bases, leaving 14 bases between them. CDR3 bases: TGTGCCAGCAGCTCCAAACAGGGAGCGGGAAACACCATATATTTT. Its protein product is CASSSKQGAGNTIYF.

The chain uses TRBV5-8 and TRBJ1-2; possible D gene TRBD1, 6 bases. Germline V gives CDR1 SGHTS, CDR2 YDEGEE. The V gene lost 4 bases and the J gene lost 3 bases, with 19 bases spanning the gap. CDR3 length equals 16 residues. In DNA form, the CDR3 reads TGTGCCAGCAGCCTTCAGACAGGAAGACCTTACTATGGCTACACCTTC. Protein product: CASSLQTGRPYYGYTF.

This sequence joins TRBV30 and TRBJ2-1; 12 nucleotides agree with TRBD2. Per the germline V gene, CDR1 is GTSNPN and CDR2 is SVGIG (reference sequence). V gave up 1 base and J gave up 9 bases; unmatched junction bases: 7. The CDR3 spans 15 residues. CDR3 region: CAWSAASGRGGEQFF. CDR3 nucleotide sequence: TGTGCCTGGAGTGCGGCTAGCGGGAGGGGGGGTGAGCAGTTCTTC.

V gene TRBV7-9 combines with J gene TRBJ1-2; weak D call: TRBD1 (5 bases). With 2 bases removed from V and 8 bases from J, the gap between germline ends came to 15 bases. The CDR3 has 14 amino acids. From germline, CDR1 is SEHNR and CDR2 FQNEAQ (reference sequence). CDR3 loop: CASSLISGLGGYTF. The CDR3 DNA reads TGTGCCAGCAGCTTAATATCAGGGCTTGGGGGCTACACCTTC.

V and J are TRBV11-2 and TRBJ2-1; 7 positions agree with TRBD1. CDR3 length equals 12 residues. V gave up 7 bases and J gave up 13 bases; unmatched junction bases: 10. Germline-derived CDR1 and CDR2 are SGHAT and FQNNGV. The DNA of the CDR3 is TGTGCCAGCACCCAACGAGACAGGGCCCAGTTCTTC. It encodes CASTQRDRAQFF.

The chain combines TRBV4-1 with TRBJ2-5, with TRBD2 matching 13 bases. The CDR3 is 17 residues long. Looked up from germline, CDR1 is MGHRA and CDR2 is YSYEKL. V shed 1 base, J shed 1 base, and the junction held 3 bases outside the gene matches. The CDR3 here is CASSQGRLAGGQETQYF. CDR3 in DNA: TGCGCCAGCAGCCAAGGGAGACTAGCGGGGGGCCAAGAGACCCAGTACTTC.

The chain has TRBV19 and TRBJ1-2; possibly TRBD1 for D (5 bases). This CDR3 has 12 amino acids. Between the trimmed V and J ends, which lost 2 bases and 13 bases, there was a span of 14 bases. Per germline, CDR1 LNHDA and CDR2 SQIVND (reference sequence). The CDR3 is CASSIRGSSRTF. CDR3 DNA: TGTGCCAGTAGTATAAGGGGCAGCTCCCGCACCTTC. Using reference TRBV19 and TRBJ1-2 for the parts outside the CDR3, the full variable domain is DGGITQSPKYLFRKEGQNVTLSCEQNLNHDAMYWYRQDPGQGLRLIYYSQIVNDFQKGDIAEGYSVSREKKESFPLTVTSAQKNPTAFYLCASSIRGSSRTFGSGTRLTVV.